This TCR beta chain was sequenced during a study of Ad26.COV2.S vaccination and SARS-CoV-2 variants. Study background: The Ad26.COV2.S arm of the COV1001 trial was where the donor was placed. Recipients of Ad26.COV2.S got it intramuscularly, once or twice 56 days apart.

Of note for this clone: Its specificity is not known.

As for treatment: roughly 19 received Ad26.COV2.S at low or high dose, single or two shots; 5 received placebo; per-sample allocation not given. Vaccine and placebo recipients were sampled on day 63 after the first injection. The sample came from a Boston adult aged 18-55 years. The germline V gene encodes CDR1 LGHNA and CDR2 YSLEER. CDR3 length equals 16 residues. The germline V and J ends were trimmed by 1 base and 7 bases, with 14 bases remaining between them. Measured with immunoSEQ multiplex PCR; TCRdb has only the in-frame clones, and not every one. The sample consists of hundreds of thousands of clones, roughly nine tenths of them appearing once. Study-wide findings and caveats: Whether participants received vaccine or placebo, their non-spike TCR breadth was similar.

This clonotype originated in a person between 18 and 65 years old who received the Ad26.COV2.S COVID-19 vaccine or a placebo. The chain recombines TRBV4-3 with TRBJ1-6; D possibly corresponds to TRBD1 (5 bases). The sequenced sample was peripheral blood, obtained in a trial of Ad26.COV2.S vaccine versus placebo. CDR3 sequence (DNA): TGCGCCAGCAGCCAAGTTCGGTCAGGGCTAAATTCACCCCTCCACTTT. Translated, it gives CASSQVRSGLNSPLHF.